These 3 T cell receptor beta chains came from one sample sequenced in a study of T-cell memory formation after mild COVID-19. TCRdb used MiXCR to reprocess the 5' RACE reads, holding one entry per CDR3 protein. The sample includes roughly 300,000 distinct CDR3 sequences, roughly an eighth seen only once; the top ten take 22%. Sequencing input: PBMCs or a T cell subset sorted from them (not recorded which). The receptors originated from a man younger than 30 who had mild COVID-19 (a few samples of this study predate the infection). Cell type and time point are not known.

The chain employs TRBV5-8 and TRBJ2-5, with D uncertain. This CDR3 spans 17 amino acids. V was pared by 0 bases and J by 2 bases, with 17 bases between. Germline CDR1 is SGHTS and CDR2 is YDEGEE. The chain's CDR3 is CASSLGLYDGNQETQYF. The CDR3 DNA reads TGTGCCAGCAGCTTGGGTCTGTACGACGGAAATCAAGAGACCCAGTACTTC.

This clonotype was seen a few times. The CDR3 sequence is CASSTDRDRQETQYF. In nucleotides, the CDR3 is TGTGCCAGCAGCACCGACAGGGACCGTCAAGAGACCCAGTACTTC. The chain employs TRBV6-5 and TRBJ2-5, with TRBD1 matching 7 bases. Germline trimming cut 6 bases from V and 2 bases from J; bases unmatched to any gene: 9. The CDR3 totals 15 residues. Germline CDR1 and CDR2: MNHEY and SVGAGI.

This clonotype was seen repeatedly, ten times or more. This chain links TRBV29-1 with TRBJ2-7, with 8 bases matching TRBD2. The length of the CDR3 is 13 residues. Germline loops: CDR1 SQVTM, CDR2 ANQGSEA. V lost 6 bases to trimming and J lost 5 bases; unmatched junction nucleotides: 9. The CDR3 nucleotides read TGCAGCGTGTGGGGGTCGGGAGGGGACGAGCAGTACTTC. It is translated as CSVWGSGGDEQYF.